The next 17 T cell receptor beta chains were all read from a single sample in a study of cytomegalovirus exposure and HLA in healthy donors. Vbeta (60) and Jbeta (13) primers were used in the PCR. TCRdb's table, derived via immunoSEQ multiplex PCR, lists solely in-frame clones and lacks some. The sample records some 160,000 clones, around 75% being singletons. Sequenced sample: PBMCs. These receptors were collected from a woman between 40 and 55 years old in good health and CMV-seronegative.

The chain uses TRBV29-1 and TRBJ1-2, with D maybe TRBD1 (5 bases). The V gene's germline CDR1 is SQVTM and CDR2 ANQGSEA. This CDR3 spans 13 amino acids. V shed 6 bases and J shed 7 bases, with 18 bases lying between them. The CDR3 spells CSVNDSPISGYTF. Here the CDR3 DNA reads TGCAGCGTCAATGACAGCCCCATTTCTGGCTACACCTTC.

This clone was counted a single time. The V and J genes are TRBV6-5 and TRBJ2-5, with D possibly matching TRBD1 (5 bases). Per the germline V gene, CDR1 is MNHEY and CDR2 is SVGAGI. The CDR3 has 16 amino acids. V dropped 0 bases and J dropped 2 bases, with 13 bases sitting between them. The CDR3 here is CASSYSNGAGQETQYF. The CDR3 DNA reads TGTGCCAGCAGTTACTCGAATGGGGCAGGGCAAGAGACCCAGTACTTC.

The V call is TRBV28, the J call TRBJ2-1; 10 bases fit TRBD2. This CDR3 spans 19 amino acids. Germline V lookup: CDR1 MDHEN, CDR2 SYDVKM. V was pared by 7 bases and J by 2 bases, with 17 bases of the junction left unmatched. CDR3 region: CASTKASGRKGMTYNEQFF. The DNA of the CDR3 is TGTGCCAGCACCAAGGCTAGCGGGAGAAAAGGGATGACCTACAATGAGCAGTTCTTC.

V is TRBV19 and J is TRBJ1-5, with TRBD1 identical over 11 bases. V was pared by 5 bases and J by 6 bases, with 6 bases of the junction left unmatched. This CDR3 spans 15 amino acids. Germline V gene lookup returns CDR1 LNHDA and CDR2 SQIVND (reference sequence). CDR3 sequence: CASSPGQGAGQPQHF. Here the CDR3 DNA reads TGTGCCAGTAGTCCAGGACAGGGGGCGGGTCAGCCCCAGCATTTT.

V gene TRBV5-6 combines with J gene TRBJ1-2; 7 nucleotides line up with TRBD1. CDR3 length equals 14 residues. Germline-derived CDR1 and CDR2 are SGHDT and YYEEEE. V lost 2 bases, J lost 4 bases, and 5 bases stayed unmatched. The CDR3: CASSLPTGFYGYTF. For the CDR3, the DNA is TGTGCCAGCAGCTTACCGACAGGGTTCTATGGCTACACCTTC. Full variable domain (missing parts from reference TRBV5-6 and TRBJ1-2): DAGVTQSPTHLIKTRGQQVTLRCSPKSGHDTVSWYQQALGQGPQFIFQYYEEEERQRGNFPDRFSGHQFPNYSSELNVNALLLGDSALYLCASSLPTGFYGYTFGSGTRLTVV.

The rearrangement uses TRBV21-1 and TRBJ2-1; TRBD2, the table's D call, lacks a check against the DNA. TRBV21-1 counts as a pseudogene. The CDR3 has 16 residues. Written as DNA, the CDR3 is TGTGCCAGCAGCAATCCAGGGCTAGCGGAATACAATGAGCAGTTCTTC. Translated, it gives CASSNPGLAEYNEQFF.

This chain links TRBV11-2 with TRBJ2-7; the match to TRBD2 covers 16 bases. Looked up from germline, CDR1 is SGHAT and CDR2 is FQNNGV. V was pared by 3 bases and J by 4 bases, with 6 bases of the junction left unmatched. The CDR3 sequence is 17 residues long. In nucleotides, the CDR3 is TGTGCCAGCAGCTTCGGGACTAGCGGGAGGGCCGGGTACGAGCAGTACTTC. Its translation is CASSFGTSGRAGYEQYF.

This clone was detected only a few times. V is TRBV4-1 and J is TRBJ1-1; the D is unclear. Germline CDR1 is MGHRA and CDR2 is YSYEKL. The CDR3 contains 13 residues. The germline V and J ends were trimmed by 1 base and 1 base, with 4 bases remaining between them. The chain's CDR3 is CASSQVRNTEAFF. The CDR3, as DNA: TGCGCCAGCAGCCAAGTCAGGAACACTGAAGCTTTCTTT.

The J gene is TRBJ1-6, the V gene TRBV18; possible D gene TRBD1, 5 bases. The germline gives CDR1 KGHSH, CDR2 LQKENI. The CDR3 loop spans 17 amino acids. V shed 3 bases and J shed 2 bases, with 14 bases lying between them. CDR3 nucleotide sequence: TGTGCCAGCTCACCTGGGGGGATTATCACCTATAATTCACCCCTCCACTTT. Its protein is CASSPGGIITYNSPLHF.

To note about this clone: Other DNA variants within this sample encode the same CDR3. CDR3 sequence: CASSDGQGTQPQHF. CDR3 DNA sequence: TGTGCCAGCAGTGACGGACAGGGGACTCAGCCCCAGCATTTT. This chain uses TRBV6-4 with TRBJ1-5, with TRBD1 matching 9 bases. J gave up 6 bases and V 2 bases, and 2 bases lay outside the gene matches. Looked up from germline, CDR1 is MRHNA and CDR2 is SNTAGT. The CDR3 spans 14 residues.

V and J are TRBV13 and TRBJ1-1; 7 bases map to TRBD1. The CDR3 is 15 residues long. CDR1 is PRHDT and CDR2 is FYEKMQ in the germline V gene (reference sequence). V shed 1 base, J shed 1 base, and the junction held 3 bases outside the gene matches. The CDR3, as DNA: TGTGCCAGCAGCTTAGAGGGGGCTGGGAACACTGAAGCTTTCTTT. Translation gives CASSLEGAGNTEAFF.

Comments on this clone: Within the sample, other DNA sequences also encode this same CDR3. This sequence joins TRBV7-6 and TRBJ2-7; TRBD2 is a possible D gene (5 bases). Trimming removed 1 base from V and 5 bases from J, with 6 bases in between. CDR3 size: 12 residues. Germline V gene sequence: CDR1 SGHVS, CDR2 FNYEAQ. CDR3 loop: CASSLGRDEQYF. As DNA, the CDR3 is TGTGCCAGCAGCTTAGGGCGGGACGAGCAGTACTTC.

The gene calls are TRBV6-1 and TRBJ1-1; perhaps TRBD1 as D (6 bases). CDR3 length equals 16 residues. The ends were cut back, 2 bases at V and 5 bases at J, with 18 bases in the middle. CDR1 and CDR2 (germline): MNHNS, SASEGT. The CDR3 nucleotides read TGTGCCAGCAGTGAACCAGGGGCCGGGGGGGGGACTGAAGCTTTCTTT. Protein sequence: CASSEPGAGGGTEAFF.

The CDR3 DNA sequence: TGTGCCAGCAGCCCAATATTTGGGACTAGCGGGTTAGACAATGAGCAGTTCTTC. It encodes CASSPIFGTSGLDNEQFF. The chain links TRBV7-2 to TRBJ2-1, with TRBD2 identical over 12 bases. This CDR3 has 18 residues. The V gene's germline CDR1 is SGHTA and CDR2 FQGNSA. V was pared by 5 bases and J by 5 bases, with 13 bases of the junction left unmatched.

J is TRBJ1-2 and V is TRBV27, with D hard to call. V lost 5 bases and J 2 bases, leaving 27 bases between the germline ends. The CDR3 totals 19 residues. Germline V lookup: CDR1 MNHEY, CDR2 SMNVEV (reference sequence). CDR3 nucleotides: TGTGCCAGCAGTCCAAACCCTAGAGGTGCGCACTCGATGAACTATGGCTACACCTTC. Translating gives CASSPNPRGAHSMNYGYTF.

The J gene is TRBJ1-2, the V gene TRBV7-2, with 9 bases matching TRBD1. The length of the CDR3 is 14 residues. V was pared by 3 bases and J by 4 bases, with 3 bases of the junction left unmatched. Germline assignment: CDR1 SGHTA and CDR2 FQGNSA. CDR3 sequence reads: CASSLDRGTYGYTF. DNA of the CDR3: TGTGCCAGCAGCTTGGACAGGGGTACCTATGGCTACACCTTC.

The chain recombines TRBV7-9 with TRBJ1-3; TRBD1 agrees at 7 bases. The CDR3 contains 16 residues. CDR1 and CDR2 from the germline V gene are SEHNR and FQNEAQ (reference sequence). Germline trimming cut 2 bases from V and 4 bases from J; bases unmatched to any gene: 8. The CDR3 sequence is CASSLREGAEGNTIYF. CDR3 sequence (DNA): TGTGCCAGCAGCTTACGAGAGGGGGCTGAAGGAAACACCATATATTTT.